This paragraph covers one TCR beta chain sequence. V was cut by 0 bases and J by 0 bases, with 15 bases left in between. The CDR3 has 18 residues. Germline V gene sequence: CDR1 SGDLS, CDR2 YYNGEE. Every patient was affected by relapse after autologous stem cell transplantation, while exposure to brentuximab vedotin was not uniform. The sample belongs to a study of PD-1 blockade in classical Hodgkin lymphoma. Sequencing was performed with immunoSEQ multiplex PCR; in TCRdb, only in-frame clones are kept and a portion is missing. The top ten hold 2.5% to 3% of the sample, which has 40,000 to 45,000 clones, about 65% seen once.

The sample in question was peripheral blood mononuclear cells (PBMCs), obtained before the second cycle of nivolumab. The receptor was derived from a human donor with classical Hodgkin lymphoma. The chain joins TRBV9 to TRBJ1-4, with D possibly matching TRBD1 (5 bases). The CDR3 DNA sequence: TGTGCCAGCAGCGTAGGTCAGGGCTTCTGGGCAACTAATGAAAAACTGTTTTTT. It yields the protein CASSVGQGFWATNEKLFF.